The 13 T cell receptor beta chains in this list originate from one sample, sequenced in a study of radiotherapy plus CTLA-4 blockade in lung cancer. The table came from immunoSEQ multiplex PCR; TCRdb's copy has only in-frame clones and leaves some out. The sample has tens of thousands of clones; over 65% are singletons. Sequences were derived from peripheral blood, sampled from a patient treated with radiotherapy plus ipilimumab. The receptors originated from a human donor with non-small cell lung cancer who had a partial response to radiotherapy plus ipilimumab.

This chain connects TRBV20-1 to TRBJ1-2; the D gene is possibly TRBD1 (5 bases). CDR3 length equals 11 residues. Germline lookup yields CDR1 DFQATT and CDR2 SNEGSKA (reference sequence). V was pared by 3 bases and J by 8 bases, with 10 bases between. DNA for the CDR3: TGCAGTGCTAGGGGAGGGACCGGCTACACCTTC. Protein sequence: CSARGGTGYTF.

The genes are TRBV5-8 and TRBJ2-7, with unresolved D. The ends were cut back, 1 base at V and 3 bases at J, with 2 bases in the middle. This CDR3 has 11 amino acids. CDR1 is SGHTS, CDR2 YDEGEE, per germline. DNA of the CDR3: TGTGCCAGCAGCTTGTACTACGAGCAGTACTTC. This translates into CASSLYYEQYF.

This clone was seen only a few times. This sequence joins TRBV4-3 and TRBJ2-7; 11 nucleotides align to TRBD1. The length of the CDR3 is 13 residues. Germline-derived CDR1 and CDR2 are LGHNA and YSLEER. V lost 3 bases to trimming and J lost 6 bases; unmatched junction nucleotides: 1. CDR3 protein: CASSQDRGPEQYF. The CDR3 DNA is TGCGCCAGCAGCCAGGACAGGGGGCCCGAGCAGTACTTC.

A remark on this clone: Other nucleotide sequences from this sample produce the same CDR3. The CDR3 sequence: CASSLQGNTIYF. The CDR3 DNA follows: TGTGCCAGCAGCCTACAGGGAAACACCATATATTTT. The chain has TRBV5-5 and TRBJ1-3; D is uncertain. CDR1 SGHKS and CDR2 YYEKEE come from the germline V gene (reference sequence). The CDR3 is 12 amino acids. V lost 4 bases, J lost 4 bases, and 6 bases lay in between.

The rearrangement uses TRBV7-2 and TRBJ2-3; D uncertain. Looked up from germline, CDR1 is SGHTA and CDR2 is FQGNSA. The CDR3 runs to 11 residues. The V end was cut by 5 bases, the J end by 5 bases, with 5 bases between. The CDR3 nucleotides are TGTGCCAGCAGCCCGGTAGATACGCAGTATTTT. Translation gives CASSPVDTQYF.

The V and J genes are TRBV19 and TRBJ1-3; D not certain. The CDR3 loop spans 12 amino acids. Germline CDR1 reads LNHDA; CDR2 reads SQIVND (reference sequence). V lost 6 bases to trimming and J lost 3 bases, with 6 bases between them. The CDR3 nucleotides are TGTGCCAGTAGCCCCCGTGGAAACACCATATATTTT. Translated, it gives CASSPRGNTIYF.

The chain recombines TRBV7-2 with TRBJ2-2; 7 bases agree with TRBD1. J lost 4 bases, V lost 5 bases, and 10 bases had no gene match. The germline CDR1 and CDR2 sequences are SGHTA and FQGNSA. The CDR3 loop spans 16 amino acids. This CDR3 reads CASSPNPTGLTGELFF. CDR3 DNA sequence: TGTGCCAGCAGCCCTAACCCGACAGGGCTCACCGGGGAGCTGTTTTTT. Full variable domain (rest looked up from reference TRBV7-2 and TRBJ2-2): GAGVSQSPSNKVTEKGKDVELRCDPISGHTALYWYRQSLGQGLEFLIYFQGNSAPDKSGLPSDRFSAERTGGSVSTLTIQRTQQEDSAVYLCASSPNPTGLTGELFFGEGSRLTVL.

This chain uses TRBV15 with TRBJ2-3; 11 bases match TRBD1. The CDR3 contains 15 residues. Losses at the gene ends were 3 bases for V and 5 bases for J; bases not matched to a gene: 4. From germline, CDR1 is LNHNV and CDR2 YYDKDF (reference sequence). CDR3 protein: CATSRDRGLEDTQYF. In DNA form, the CDR3 reads TGTGCCACCAGCAGGGACAGGGGGCTTGAAGATACGCAGTATTTT.

This clone was detected only a few times. CDR3 sequence (DNA): TGTGCCAGCAAACAAACCCCAGGGTTTAATCAGCCCCAGCATTTT. Amino acids: CASKQTPGFNQPQHF. The rearrangement uses TRBV6-1 and TRBJ1-5, with D possibly TRBD1 on 5 matching bases. This CDR3 region has 15 residues. Deletions cut 7 bases from V and 4 bases from J, with 17 bases between. Looked up from germline, CDR1 is MNHNS and CDR2 is SASEGT.

There are a few counts of this clone. This chain links TRBV6-5 with TRBJ1-5; D might be TRBD1 (5 bases). V was trimmed by 5 bases and J by 5 bases, leaving 13 bases between them. The CDR3 covers 14 residues. Germline assignment: CDR1 MNHEY and CDR2 SVGAGI. CDR3 in amino acids: CASSEMTDDQPQHF. CDR3 nucleotides: TGTGCCAGCAGTGAAATGACAGATGATCAGCCCCAGCATTTT.

V usage is TRBV30 and J usage is TRBJ1-4, with D tentatively TRBD1 (5 bases). The CDR3 spans 14 residues. Trimming stripped 2 bases from V and 8 bases from J, with 15 bases between. Per the germline V gene, CDR1 is GTSNPN and CDR2 is SVGIG (reference sequence). The chain's CDR3 is CAWSMYGAGEKLFF. CDR3 in DNA: TGTGCCTGGAGTATGTACGGGGCGGGGGAAAAACTGTTTTTT.

V usage is TRBV6-6 and J usage is TRBJ2-7; TRBD1 is a possible D gene (5 bases). The CDR3 has 15 residues. Germline V lookup: CDR1 MNHNY, CDR2 SVGAGI (reference sequence). Trimming removed 6 bases from V and 1 base from J, with 16 bases in between. This CDR3 reads CASSLIQGFSYEQYF. Here the CDR3 DNA reads TGTGCCAGCAGCTTAATCCAGGGATTTTCCTACGAGCAGTACTTC.

This rearrangement joins TRBV2 to TRBJ2-7, with TRBD2 matching 10 bases. The germline V gene encodes CDR1 SNHLY and CDR2 FYNNEI. The CDR3 spans 15 residues. Trimming cost V 7 bases and J 2 bases; bases outside gene matches: 8. CDR3 residues: CASKKISGGPYEQYF. The CDR3 region has the DNA TGTGCCAGCAAAAAAATTAGCGGGGGGCCCTACGAGCAGTACTTC.